This T cell receptor beta chain came from a study of naive and memory T cell subsets. Study-level points and caveats: The RNA method is potentially sensitive to activation and differentiation changes.

A remark on this clonotype: Its antigen is unknown.

A UMI-containing oligonucleotide was joined by 3' ligation to the TCR cDNA template. The SP2 primer and nested alpha and beta constant region primers amplified ligated cDNA in four rounds. TCRdb used MiXCR to reprocess the 5' RACE reads, holding one entry per CDR3 protein. The table includes 30,000 to 40,000 distinct CDR3 sequences, 16% detected once. There are 18 residues in the CDR3. The trim removed 1 base at V and 0 bases at J, leaving 7 bases unmatched. CDR1 and CDR2 from the germline V gene are LGHNA and YNFKEQ. The chain links TRBV4-2 to TRBJ1-1, with 11 bases matching TRBD1. This receptor was obtained from a female donor in good health. The CDR3 reads CASSQGRDRGFVNTEAFF. In DNA, the CDR3 is TGTGCCAGCAGCCAAGGGAGGGACAGGGGGTTTGTGAACACTGAAGCTTTCTTT.